This TCR beta chain came from a study of early T cells in non-severe SARS-CoV-2 infection. This clonotype was observed at least ten times. The V and J ends lost 5 bases and 4 bases, in that order; junction bases with no gene match: 9. The CDR3 has 15 residues. Via MiXCR, TCRdb re-called the 5' RACE reads, giving one row per CDR3 protein. Of about 40,000 distinct CDR3 sequences listed, roughly 5% are singletons. The source is an adult who was a healthcare worker with PCR-confirmed SARS-CoV-2 infection or an uninfected control (not recorded which). The sample taken for sequencing was whole blood. The chain couples TRBV12-3 or TRBV12-4 to TRBJ1-1; 8 bases agree with TRBD1. Here the CDR3 reads CASSPGTGWSTEAFF. Written as DNA, the CDR3 is TGTGCCAGCAGTCCCGGGACAGGTTGGAGCACTGAAGCTTTCTTT.